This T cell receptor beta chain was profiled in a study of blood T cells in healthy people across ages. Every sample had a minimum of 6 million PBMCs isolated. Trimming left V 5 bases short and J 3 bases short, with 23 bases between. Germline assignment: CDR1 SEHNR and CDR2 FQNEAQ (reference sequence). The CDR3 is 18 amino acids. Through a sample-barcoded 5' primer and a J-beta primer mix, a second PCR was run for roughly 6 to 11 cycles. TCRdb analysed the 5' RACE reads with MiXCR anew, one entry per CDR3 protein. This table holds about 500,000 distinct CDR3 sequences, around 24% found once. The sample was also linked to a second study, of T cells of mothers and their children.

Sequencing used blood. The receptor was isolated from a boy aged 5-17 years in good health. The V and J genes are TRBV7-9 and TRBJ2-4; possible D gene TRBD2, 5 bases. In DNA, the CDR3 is TGTGCCAGCAGCCCGCCCGGGATTGCCGCAGTAGGCAAAAACATTCAGTACTTC. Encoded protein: CASSPPGIAAVGKNIQYF.